The rows below give T cell receptor beta chains drawn from one sample of a study of blood T cells in healthy people across ages. A single record per CDR3 protein comes from TCRdb applying MiXCR to the 5' RACE reads. The data hold 1 million to 1.2 million distinct CDR3 sequences, with around two fifths observed a single time. The source material was blood. These receptor sequences come from a man aged 18 to 29 in good health. Each CDR3 is given with its conserved first and last residue. Each record gives: V gene, CDR3 length, J gene, CDR3 protein.

V: TRBV7-8
length: 15
J: TRBJ2-3
CDR3: CASSPIRGETDTQYF

V: TRBV20-1
length: 16
J: TRBJ2-3
CDR3: CSARDPASGGADTQYF

V: TRBV25-1
length: 12
J: TRBJ2-4
CDR3: CASSESGDIQYF

V: TRBV28
length: 12
J: TRBJ2-3
CDR3: CASNPRTDAQYF

V: TRBV20-1
length: 20
J: TRBJ1-5
CDR3: CSARDVAGSGKGHSNQPQHF

V: TRBV4-2
length: 16
J: TRBJ2-2
CDR3: CASSQEYPGGTGELFF

V: TRBV2
length: 15
J: TRBJ1-5
CDR3: CASSTRQGSNQPQHF

V: TRBV12-3/TRBV12-4
length: 13
J: TRBJ2-7
CDR3: CASSDRGYYEQYF

V: TRBV9
length: 12
J: TRBJ2-6
CDR3: CASSRPTGILTF

V: TRBV12-3/TRBV12-4
length: 14
J: TRBJ2-7
CDR3: CASSLSGAAYEQYF

V: TRBV27
length: 12
J: TRBJ2-4
CDR3: CASGVAKNIQYF

V: TRBV24-1
length: 13
J: TRBJ2-1
CDR3: CATSDLRNNEQFF

V: TRBV7-2
length: 13
J: TRBJ1-2
CDR3: CASSYQHNYGYTF

V: TRBV5-1
length: 14
J: TRBJ2-3
CDR3: CASSLVGTTDTQYF

V: TRBV9
length: 18
J: TRBJ2-5
CDR3: CASSVATNPGAGYNEQYF

V: TRBV20-1
length: 12
J: TRBJ2-1
CDR3: CSAPERYDEQFF

V: TRBV29-1
length: 13
J: TRBJ2-3
CDR3: CSVARDPTDTQYF

V: TRBV4-3
length: 15
J: TRBJ2-1
CDR3: CASSQGTARYNEQFF

V: TRBV5-1
length: 15
J: TRBJ1-1
CDR3: CASSLDPRGPREAFF

V: TRBV29-1
length: 14
J: TRBJ1-1
CDR3: CSVDLVTGDPEAFF

V: TRBV20-1
length: 16
J: TRBJ1-2
CDR3: CSARVLTGGGVYGYTF

V: TRBV12-3/TRBV12-4
length: 15
J: TRBJ1-6
CDR3: CASSLEGQGYSPLHF

V: TRBV20-1
length: 19
J: TRBJ2-3
CDR3: CSARDLDPVWRAGGGTQYF

V: TRBV7-2
length: 14
J: TRBJ1-2
CDR3: CASSLGVQGNGYTF

V: TRBV12-3/TRBV12-4
length: 14
J: TRBJ2-2
CDR3: CASSLGTTTGELFF

V: TRBV7-2
length: 15
J: .
CDR3: CASSSSGASYNEQYF

V: TRBV20-1
length: 15
J: TRBJ1-3
CDR3: CSARMPGASGNTIYF

V: TRBV7-2
length: 15
J: TRBJ1-1
CDR3: CASSLTGGLNIEAFF

V: TRBV20-1
length: 11
J: TRBJ2-1
CDR3: CSARRGDEQFF

V: TRBV29-1
length: 11
J: TRBJ2-3
CDR3: CSGLVADTQYF

V: TRBV20-1
length: 15
J: TRBJ2-5
CDR3: CSASRIGTGQNEQYF

V: TRBV7-9
length: 14
J: TRBJ1-4
CDR3: CASSPGSRVEKLFF

V: TRBV6-6
length: 17
J: TRBJ2-2
CDR3: CASSYHGGAPNTGELFF

V: TRBV7-2
length: 15
J: TRBJ1-5
CDR3: CASSLGSGSHQPQHF

V: TRBV4-3
length: 16
J: TRBJ2-6
CDR3: CASSQVTGNGANVLTF

V: TRBV5-1
length: 15
J: TRBJ2-3
CDR3: CASSETGTRTDTQYF